A single sample gave rise to the 2 T cell receptor beta chains below, sequenced in a study of beta chain features in type 1 diabetes. The entirety of the isolated RNA underwent reverse transcription, so expressed TCRB transcripts were sequenced. Sequencing used immunoSEQ multiplex PCR; TCRdb keeps in-frame clones, though not all of them. In the table there are roughly 150,000 clones, approximately 8.4% of which are singletons. The sample comprised central memory CD4+ T cells from blood. The receptors shown here come from a woman aged 18-35 years in good health.

There are many counts of this clone. In DNA, the CDR3 is TGTGCCAGCATCTCCGGGAGTACCGACACTGAAGCTTTCTTT. Translated, it gives CASISGSTDTEAFF. This sequence joins TRBV6-1 and TRBJ1-1; no clear D gene. Trimming left V 7 bases short and J 3 bases short, with 15 bases between. The germline V gene has CDR1 MNHNS and CDR2 SASEGT. This CDR3 region has 14 residues.

This clone was counted a few times. This chain links TRBV5-1 with TRBJ2-3; 11 bases map to TRBD2. The V segment lost 5 bases and the J segment 2 bases; nucleotides outside the gene matches: 7. The CDR3 covers 16 residues. Germline V gene lookup returns CDR1 SGHRS and CDR2 YFSETQ. CDR3 sequence (DNA): TGCGCCAGCAGACAAACACTAGCGGGAGCCACAGATACGCAGTATTTT. Translating gives CASRQTLAGATDTQYF.